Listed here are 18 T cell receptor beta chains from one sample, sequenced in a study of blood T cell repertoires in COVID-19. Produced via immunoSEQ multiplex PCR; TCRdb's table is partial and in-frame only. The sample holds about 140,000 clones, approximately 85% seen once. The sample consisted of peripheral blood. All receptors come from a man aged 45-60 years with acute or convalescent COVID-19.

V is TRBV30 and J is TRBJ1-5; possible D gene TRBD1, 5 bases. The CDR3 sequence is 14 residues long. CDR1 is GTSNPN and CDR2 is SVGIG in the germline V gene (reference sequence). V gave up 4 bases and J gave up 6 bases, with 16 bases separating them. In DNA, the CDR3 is TGTGCCTGGACCCCGCGGGGGGGTTTTCAGCCCCAGCATTTT. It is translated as CAWTPRGGFQPQHF.

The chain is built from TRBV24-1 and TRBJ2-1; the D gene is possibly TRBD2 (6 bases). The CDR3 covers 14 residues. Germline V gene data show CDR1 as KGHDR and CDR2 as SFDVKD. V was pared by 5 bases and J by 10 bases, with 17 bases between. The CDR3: CATSVRRTTTEQFF. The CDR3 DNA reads TGTGCCACCAGTGTTAGGAGGACTACAACGGAGCAGTTCTTC.

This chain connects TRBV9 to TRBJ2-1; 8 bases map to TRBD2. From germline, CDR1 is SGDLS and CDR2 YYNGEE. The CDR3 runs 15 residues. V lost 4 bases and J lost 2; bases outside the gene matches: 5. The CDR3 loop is CASSRTSGAYNEQFF. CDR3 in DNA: TGTGCCAGCAGCCGAACTAGCGGAGCCTACAATGAGCAGTTCTTC. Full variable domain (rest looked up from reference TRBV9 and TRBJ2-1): DSGVTQTPKHLITATGQRVTLRCSPRSGDLSVYWYQQSLDQGLQFLIQYYNGEERAKGNILERFSAQQFPDLHSELNLSSLELGDSALYFCASSRTSGAYNEQFFGPGTRLTVL.

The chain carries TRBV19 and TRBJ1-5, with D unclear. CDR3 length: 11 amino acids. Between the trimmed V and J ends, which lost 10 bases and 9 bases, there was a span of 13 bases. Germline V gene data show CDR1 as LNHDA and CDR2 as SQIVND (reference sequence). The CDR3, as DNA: TGTGCCACCGACGGGAATGGGCCCCAGCATTTT. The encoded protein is CATDGNGPQHF.

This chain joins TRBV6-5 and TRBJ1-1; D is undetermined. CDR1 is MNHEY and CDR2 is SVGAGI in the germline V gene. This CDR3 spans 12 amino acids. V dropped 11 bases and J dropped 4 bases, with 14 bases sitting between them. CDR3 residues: CAEVQRGTEAFF. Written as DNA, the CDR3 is TGTGCCGAAGTCCAGCGGGGCACTGAAGCTTTCTTT.

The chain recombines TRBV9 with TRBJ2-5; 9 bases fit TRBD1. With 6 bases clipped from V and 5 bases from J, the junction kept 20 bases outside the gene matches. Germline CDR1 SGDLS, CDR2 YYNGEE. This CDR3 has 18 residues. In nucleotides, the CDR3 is TGTGCCAGCAACCGGGGACAGGGCGGGATTAACCGTCGGGAGACCCAGTACTTC. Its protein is CASNRGQGGINRRETQYF.

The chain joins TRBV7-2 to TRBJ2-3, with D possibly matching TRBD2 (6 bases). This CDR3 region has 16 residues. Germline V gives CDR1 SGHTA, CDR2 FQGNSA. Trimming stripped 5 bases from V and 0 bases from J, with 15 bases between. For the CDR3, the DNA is TGTGCCAGCAGCCTCTCGGGACTTTCTAGCACAGATACGCAGTATTTT. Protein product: CASSLSGLSSTDTQYF. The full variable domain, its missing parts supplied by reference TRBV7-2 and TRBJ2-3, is GAGVSQSPSNKVTEKGKDVELRCDPISGHTALYWYRQSLGQGLEFLIYFQGNSAPDKSGLPSDRFSAERTGGSVSTLTIQRTQQEDSAVYLCASSLSGLSSTDTQYFGPGTRLTVL.

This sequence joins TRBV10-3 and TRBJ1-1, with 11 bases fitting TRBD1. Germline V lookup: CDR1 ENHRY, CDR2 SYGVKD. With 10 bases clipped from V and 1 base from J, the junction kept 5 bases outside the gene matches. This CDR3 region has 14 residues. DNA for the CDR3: TGTGCCACCGGACAGGGGGCCGAGAACACTGAAGCTTTCTTT. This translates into CATGQGAENTEAFF.

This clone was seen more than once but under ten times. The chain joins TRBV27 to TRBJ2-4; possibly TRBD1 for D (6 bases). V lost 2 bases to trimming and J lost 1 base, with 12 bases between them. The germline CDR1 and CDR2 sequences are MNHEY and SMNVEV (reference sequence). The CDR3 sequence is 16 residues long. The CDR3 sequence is CASSLNQGSAKNIQYF. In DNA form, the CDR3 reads TGTGCCAGCAGTTTAAACCAGGGGTCTGCCAAAAACATTCAGTACTTC.

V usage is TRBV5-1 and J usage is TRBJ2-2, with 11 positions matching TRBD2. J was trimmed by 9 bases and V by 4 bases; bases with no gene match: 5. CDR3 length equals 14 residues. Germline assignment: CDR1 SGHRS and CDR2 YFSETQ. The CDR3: CASSIAGGHRELFF. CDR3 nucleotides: TGCGCCAGCAGCATAGCGGGGGGGCACCGGGAGCTGTTTTTT.

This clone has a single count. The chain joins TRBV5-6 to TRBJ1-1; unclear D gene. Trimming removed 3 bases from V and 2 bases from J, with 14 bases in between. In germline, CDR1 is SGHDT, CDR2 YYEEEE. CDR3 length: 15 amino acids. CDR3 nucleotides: TGTGCCAGCAGCTCGGTGAGTAGGAGCAACACTGAAGCTTTCTTT. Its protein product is CASSSVSRSNTEAFF. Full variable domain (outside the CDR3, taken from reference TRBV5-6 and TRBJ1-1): DAGVTQSPTHLIKTRGQQVTLRCSPKSGHDTVSWYQQALGQGPQFIFQYYEEEERQRGNFPDRFSGHQFPNYSSELNVNALLLGDSALYLCASSSVSRSNTEAFFGQGTRLTVV.

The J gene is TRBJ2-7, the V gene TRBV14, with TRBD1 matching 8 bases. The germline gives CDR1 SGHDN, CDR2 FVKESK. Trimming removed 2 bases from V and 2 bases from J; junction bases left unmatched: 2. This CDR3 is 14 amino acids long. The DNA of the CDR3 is TGTGCCAGCAGCCAATGGACAGGGCCCTACGAGCAGTACTTC. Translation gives CASSQWTGPYEQYF.

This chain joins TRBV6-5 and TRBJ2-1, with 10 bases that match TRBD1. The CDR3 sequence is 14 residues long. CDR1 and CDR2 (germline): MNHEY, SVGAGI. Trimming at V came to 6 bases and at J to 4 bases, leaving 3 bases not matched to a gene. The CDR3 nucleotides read TGTGCCAGCAGCCTGGGACAGGGGTACAATGAGCAGTTCTTC. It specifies CASSLGQGYNEQFF.

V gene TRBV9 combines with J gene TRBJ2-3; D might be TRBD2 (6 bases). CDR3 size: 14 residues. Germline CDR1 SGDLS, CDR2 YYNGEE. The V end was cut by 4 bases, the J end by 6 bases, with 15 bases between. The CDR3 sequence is CASSFAGGEDTQYF. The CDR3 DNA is TGTGCCAGCAGCTTCGCAGGCGGGGAGGATACGCAGTATTTT.

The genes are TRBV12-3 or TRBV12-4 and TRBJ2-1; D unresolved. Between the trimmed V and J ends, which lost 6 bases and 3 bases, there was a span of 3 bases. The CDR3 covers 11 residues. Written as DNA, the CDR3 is TGTGCCAGCAGCTACTACAATGAGCAGTTCTTC. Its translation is CASSYYNEQFF.

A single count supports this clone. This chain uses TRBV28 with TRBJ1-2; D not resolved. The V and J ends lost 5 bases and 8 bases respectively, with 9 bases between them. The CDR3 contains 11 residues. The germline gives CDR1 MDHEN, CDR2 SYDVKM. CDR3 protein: CASSTTRGYTF. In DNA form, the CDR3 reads TGTGCCAGCAGTACTACTCGGGGCTACACCTTC.

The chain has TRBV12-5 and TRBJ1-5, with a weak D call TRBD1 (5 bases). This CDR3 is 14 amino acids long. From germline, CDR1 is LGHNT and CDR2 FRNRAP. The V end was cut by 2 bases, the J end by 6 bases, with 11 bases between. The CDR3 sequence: CASGLRERGQPQHF. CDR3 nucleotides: TGTGCTAGTGGTTTGCGAGAAAGGGGTCAGCCCCAGCATTTT.

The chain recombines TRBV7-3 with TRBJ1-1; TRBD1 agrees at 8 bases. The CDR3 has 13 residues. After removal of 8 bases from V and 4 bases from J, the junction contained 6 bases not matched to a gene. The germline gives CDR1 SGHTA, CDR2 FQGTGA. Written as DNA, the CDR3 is TGTGCCAGCGGCGGACAGGGAGGCACTGAAGCTTTCTTT. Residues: CASGGQGGTEAFF. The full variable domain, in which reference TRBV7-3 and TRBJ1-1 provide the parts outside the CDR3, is GAGVSQTPSNKVTEKGKYVELRCDPISGHTALYWYRQSLGQGPEFLIYFQGTGAADDSGLPNDRFFAVRPEGSVSTLKIQRTERGDSAVYLCASGGQGGTEAFFGQGTRLTVV.